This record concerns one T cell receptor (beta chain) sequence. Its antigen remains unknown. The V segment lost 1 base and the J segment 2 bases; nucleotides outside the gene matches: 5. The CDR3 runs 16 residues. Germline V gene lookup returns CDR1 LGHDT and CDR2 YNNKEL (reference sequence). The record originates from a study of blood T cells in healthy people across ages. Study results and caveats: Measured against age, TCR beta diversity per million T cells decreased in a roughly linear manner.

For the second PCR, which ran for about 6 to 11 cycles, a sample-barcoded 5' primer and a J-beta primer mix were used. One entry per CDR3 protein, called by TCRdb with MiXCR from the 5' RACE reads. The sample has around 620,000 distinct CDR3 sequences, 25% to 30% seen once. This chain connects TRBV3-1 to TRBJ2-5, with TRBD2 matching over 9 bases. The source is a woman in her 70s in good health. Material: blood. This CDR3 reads CASSQGLAGLQETQYF. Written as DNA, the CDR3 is TGTGCCAGCAGCCAAGGGCTAGCGGGGTTACAAGAGACCCAGTACTTC.